Listed below are T cell receptor beta chains from one sample, sequenced in a study of blood T cell repertoires in COVID-19. Sequencing used immunoSEQ multiplex PCR; TCRdb keeps in-frame clones, though not all of them. The top ten clones hold about 10% of a sample with some 370,000 clones, around 87% of them seen once. The material sequenced was peripheral blood. The receptor set was obtained from a woman in her twenties or thirties with COVID-19, enrolled during active disease. Each CDR3 is given with its conserved first and last residue. The D gene is left open where the match is weak. A clone size is listed for some rows: how often the clone was seen (once, few, many), or a class if it is expanded.

j_gene: TRBJ2-1; v_gene: TRBV4-1; d_gene: -; abundance: -; len: 13; CDR3nt: TGCGCCAGCAGCCTTCGGGAAAACAATGAGCAGTTCTTC; CDR3aa: CASSLRENNEQFF
j_gene: TRBJ2-7; v_gene: TRBV7-8; d_gene: -; abundance: -; len: 13; CDR3nt: TGTGCCAGCAGCTTAGGGGTGCGGTGGGAGCAGTACTTC; CDR3aa: CASSLGVRWEQYF
j_gene: TRBJ1-6; v_gene: TRBV30; d_gene: TRBD1; abundance: -; len: 14; CDR3nt: TGTGCCTGGAACAGGGGGCGGAAAAATTCACCCCTCCACTTT; CDR3aa: CAWNRGRKNSPLHF
j_gene: TRBJ1-4; v_gene: TRBV28; d_gene: TRBD1; abundance: -; len: 17; CDR3nt: TGTGCCAGCAGCCCGGTGGGACAGGGGGTTACTAATGAAAAACTGTTTTTT; CDR3aa: CASSPVGQGVTNEKLFF
j_gene: TRBJ2-1; v_gene: TRBV15; d_gene: TRBD2; abundance: -; len: 15; CDR3nt: TGTGCCACCAGCAGGGGACTAGCGTCGATCGATGAGCAGTTCTTC; CDR3aa: CATSRGLASIDEQFF
j_gene: TRBJ1-2; v_gene: TRBV18; d_gene: TRBD1; abundance: -; len: 15; CDR3nt: TGTGCCAGCTCACCATTCCGGGACAGGGATGATGGCTACACCTTC; CDR3aa: CASSPFRDRDDGYTF
j_gene: TRBJ2-1; v_gene: TRBV18; d_gene: TRBD2; abundance: -; len: 18; CDR3nt: TGTGCCAGCTCACCACCGAGAGGCGGGAGGGGACTAGCCAATGAGCAGTTCTTC; CDR3aa: CASSPPRGGRGLANEQFF
j_gene: TRBJ2-5; v_gene: TRBV11-2; d_gene: TRBD2; abundance: -; len: 13; CDR3nt: TGTGCCAGCAGCTTTAGCGGGAGAGAGACCCAGTACTTC; CDR3aa: CASSFSGRETQYF
j_gene: TRBJ2-4; v_gene: TRBV30; d_gene: -; abundance: -; len: 14; CDR3nt: TGTGCCTGGAGTGTAGCGGGAGCCAAAAACATTCAGTACTTC; CDR3aa: CAWSVAGAKNIQYF
j_gene: TRBJ2-5; v_gene: TRBV12-5; d_gene: TRBD1; abundance: -; len: 15; CDR3nt: TGTGCTAGTAACACCGGACAGGGGGCCCGAGAGACCCAGTACTTC; CDR3aa: CASNTGQGARETQYF
j_gene: TRBJ2-7; v_gene: TRBV6-5; d_gene: -; abundance: -; len: 15; CDR3nt: TGTGCCAGCAGTTCATCGGCGGGGGCCTCCTACGAGCAGTACTTC; CDR3aa: CASSSSAGASYEQYF
j_gene: TRBJ1-2; v_gene: TRBV29-1; d_gene: -; abundance: -; len: 15; CDR3nt: TGCAGCGTTGAAGATCGGAACAGGGCGAGGTATGGCTACACCTTC; CDR3aa: CSVEDRNRARYGYTF
j_gene: TRBJ2-1; v_gene: TRBV4-1; d_gene: TRBD2; abundance: -; len: 17; CDR3nt: TGCGCCAGCAGCCAACCCGGCCGACTAGCGGGAAATAATGAGCAGTTCTTC; CDR3aa: CASSQPGRLAGNNEQFF
j_gene: TRBJ2-7; v_gene: TRBV7-9; d_gene: -; abundance: few; len: 17; CDR3nt: TGTGCCAGCAGCTTAGGGGCCGCACAGGGAGTCACCTACGAGCAGTACTTC; CDR3aa: CASSLGAAQGVTYEQYF
j_gene: TRBJ2-7; v_gene: TRBV28; d_gene: TRBD1; abundance: -; len: 14; CDR3nt: TGTGCCAGCAGAACACAGGGGCTCTCCTACGAGCAGTACTTC; CDR3aa: CASRTQGLSYEQYF
j_gene: TRBJ1-1; v_gene: TRBV5-1; d_gene: TRBD1; abundance: -; len: 15; CDR3nt: TGCGCCAGCAGCTGGCGACAGGGGCCGAACACTGAAGCTTTCTTT; CDR3aa: CASSWRQGPNTEAFF
j_gene: TRBJ1-5; v_gene: TRBV4-2; d_gene: -; abundance: -; len: 17; CDR3nt: TGTGCCAGCAGCCCTTCCGCGGGATATTATAGCAATCAGCCCCAGCATTTT; CDR3aa: CASSPSAGYYSNQPQHF
j_gene: TRBJ2-7; v_gene: TRBV2; d_gene: TRBD2; abundance: -; len: 13; CDR3nt: TGTGCCAGCATAGGGACTAGCGTATACGAGCAGTACTTC; CDR3aa: CASIGTSVYEQYF
j_gene: TRBJ2-2; v_gene: TRBV4-1; d_gene: TRBD1; abundance: -; len: 16; CDR3nt: TGCGCCAGCAGCCAAACCGGGACAGTTCAGCCCGGGGAGCTGTTTTTT; CDR3aa: CASSQTGTVQPGELFF
j_gene: TRBJ1-2; v_gene: TRBV19; d_gene: TRBD1; abundance: -; len: 13; CDR3nt: TGTGCCAGTGGGACAGGGTGGATCTGGGGCTACACCTTC; CDR3aa: CASGTGWIWGYTF
j_gene: TRBJ2-7; v_gene: TRBV11-2; d_gene: -; abundance: -; len: 14; CDR3nt: TGTGCCAGCAGCTTAGATCTCGCGGTGTACGAGCAGTACTTC; CDR3aa: CASSLDLAVYEQYF
j_gene: TRBJ1-1; v_gene: TRBV2; d_gene: -; abundance: -; len: 14; CDR3nt: TGTGCCAGCAGCTTTCAAGGGGGAAGGACTGAAGCTTTCTTT; CDR3aa: CASSFQGGRTEAFF
j_gene: TRBJ2-7; v_gene: TRBV5-8; d_gene: -; abundance: -; len: 14; CDR3nt: TGTGCCAGCAGGCGAACAGGGAGATCCTACGAGCAGTACTTC; CDR3aa: CASRRTGRSYEQYF
j_gene: TRBJ1-1; v_gene: TRBV27; d_gene: TRBD1; abundance: -; len: 15; CDR3nt: TGTGCCAGCAGTAACACAGGGGACGGGCGCACTGAAGCTTTCTTT; CDR3aa: CASSNTGDGRTEAFF